The 12 T cell receptor beta chains listed next were all sequenced from one sample in a study of cytomegalovirus exposure and HLA in healthy donors. Profiling relied on immunoSEQ multiplex PCR, and the TCRdb table lists in-frame clones only, not all of them. The sample contains approximately 71,000 clones, about 90% of which appear only once. The sample was PBMCs. The receptor source for this set is a young man in good health and CMV-seronegative.

J is TRBJ2-2 and V is TRBV2; no firm D call. Deletions cut 1 base from V and 9 bases from J, with 6 bases between. The V gene's germline CDR1 is SNHLY and CDR2 FYNNEI. This CDR3 is 12 amino acids long. CDR3 residues: CASSEGLWELFF. In nucleotides, the CDR3 is TGTGCCAGCAGTGAAGGTCTCTGGGAGCTGTTTTTT.

The V gene is TRBV9, the J gene TRBJ2-7; TRBD2 agrees at 10 bases. Germline V gives CDR1 SGDLS, CDR2 YYNGEE. CDR3 length equals 15 residues. V trimming: 3 bases; J trimming: 5 bases; junction bases outside the gene matches: 8. The CDR3 here is CASSAVTSGDNEQYF. The CDR3 DNA sequence: TGTGCCAGCAGCGCCGTAACTAGCGGGGACAACGAGCAGTACTTC. Full variable domain (outside the CDR3, taken from reference TRBV9 and TRBJ2-7): DSGVTQTPKHLITATGQRVTLRCSPRSGDLSVYWYQQSLDQGLQFLIQYYNGEERAKGNILERFSAQQFPDLHSELNLSSLELGDSALYFCASSAVTSGDNEQYFGPGTRLTVT.

The chain uses TRBV27 and TRBJ2-5; 11 nucleotides agree with TRBD1. CDR1 MNHEY and CDR2 SMNVEV come from the germline V gene (reference sequence). The V segment lost 4 bases and the J segment 4 bases; nucleotides outside the gene matches: 8. The CDR3 has 16 amino acids. This CDR3 is CASSSPGQGVGETQYF. DNA of the CDR3: TGTGCCAGCAGTTCCCCGGGACAGGGGGTAGGAGAGACCCAGTACTTC.

This chain connects TRBV28 to TRBJ1-5; no clear D gene. This CDR3 is built from 17 residues. Trimming pared 7 bases from V and 0 bases from J, leaving 19 bases between. CDR1 is MDHEN, CDR2 SYDVKM, per germline. The CDR3 DNA reads as TGTGCCAGCACCCCTTATATGGGAGGGAATAGCAATCAGCCCCAGCATTTT. This gives the protein CASTPYMGGNSNQPQHF.

The chain carries TRBV30 and TRBJ2-7; D may be TRBD2 (6 bases). V lost 3 bases and J lost 0, with 12 bases in between. CDR3 length equals 14 residues. Germline-derived CDR1 and CDR2 are GTSNPN and SVGIG (reference sequence). The CDR3 DNA follows: TGTGCCTGGAGGGGGGGACTCCTCTCCTACGAGCAGTACTTC. Encoded protein: CAWRGGLLSYEQYF.

The chain joins TRBV5-4 to TRBJ2-3, with TRBD2 matching over 8 bases. The junction had 7 bases not matched to a gene; V was cut back by 4 bases and J by 0 bases. The CDR3 runs to 16 residues. CDR1 and CDR2 (germline): SGHNT, YYREEE (reference sequence). CDR3 protein: CASSAPASGSTDTQYF. CDR3 DNA sequence: TGTGCCAGCAGCGCTCCGGCTAGCGGGAGCACAGATACGCAGTATTTT.

The chain combines TRBV4-3 with TRBJ1-1; 8 nucleotides align to TRBD1. Germline lookup yields CDR1 LGHNA and CDR2 YSLEER. This CDR3 is built from 19 residues. The V and J ends lost 3 bases and 8 bases, in that order; junction bases with no gene match: 23. This CDR3 is CASSQGGSGGVFDITEAFF. The CDR3 nucleotides read TGCGCCAGCAGCCAGGGGGGGTCAGGGGGCGTTTTTGACATAACAGAAGCTTTCTTT.

This clone was seen a single time. The V call is TRBV9, the J call TRBJ2-7, with 7 bases that match TRBD1. The V and J ends lost 0 bases and 5 bases, in that order; junction bases with no gene match: 8. The CDR3 is made up of 15 amino acids. Germline CDR1 reads SGDLS; CDR2 reads YYNGEE. DNA for the CDR3: TGTGCCAGCAGCGTAGGGCGGCAACAGGGGAACGAGCAGTACTTC. The encoded protein is CASSVGRQQGNEQYF.

This chain connects TRBV13 to TRBJ1-1; 7 nucleotides line up with TRBD1. There are 21 residues in the CDR3. Trimming removed 2 bases from V and 1 base from J; junction bases left unmatched: 22. CDR1 PRHDT and CDR2 FYEKMQ come from the germline V gene (reference sequence). The CDR3 DNA follows: TGTGCCAGCAGCTTACGTCCCAGGGGGGTCAGGTTACCACTCCCGAACACTGAAGCTTTCTTT. The encoded protein is CASSLRPRGVRLPLPNTEAFF.

The V gene is TRBV28, the J gene TRBJ1-4, with unresolved D. The CDR3 contains 17 residues. V lost 7 bases and J lost 2, with 20 bases in between. CDR1 is MDHEN and CDR2 is SYDVKM in the germline V gene. This CDR3 is CASTPRRGPLTNEKLFF. The DNA of the CDR3 is TGTGCCAGCACTCCGCGACGGGGTCCTTTGACTAATGAAAAACTGTTTTTT.

The chain couples TRBV29-1 to TRBJ2-1; 9 bases match TRBD1. V lost 7 bases, J lost 8 bases, and 6 bases stayed unmatched. The CDR3 is made up of 12 amino acids. Germline V gene lookup returns CDR1 SQVTM and CDR2 ANQGSEA. The CDR3 reads CSARTGEDEQFF. The DNA of the CDR3 is TGCAGCGCTCGGACAGGGGAAGATGAGCAGTTCTTC.

V and J are TRBV18 and TRBJ2-2, with D maybe TRBD1 (5 bases). V was clipped by 3 bases and J by 2 bases, with 10 bases between them. Per germline, CDR1 KGHSH and CDR2 LQKENI. CDR3 size: 15 residues. Here the CDR3 reads CASSPSTANTGELFF. CDR3 DNA sequence: TGTGCCAGCTCACCTTCGACAGCAAACACCGGGGAGCTGTTTTTT.